The source of this TCR beta chain is a study of blood T cells in healthy people across ages. The use of a sample-barcoded 5' primer and a J-beta primer mix characterized a second PCR of about 7 to 12 cycles. MiXCR was run by TCRdb on the 5' RACE reads, yielding one entry per CDR3 protein. In the table there are under 850,000 distinct CDR3 sequences, about 36% of which are singletons. V lost 3 bases to trimming and J lost 0 bases, with 5 bases between them. Germline assignment: CDR1 MNHEY and CDR2 SVGAGI. The CDR3 is 13 residues long. This chain joins TRBV6-5 and TRBJ1-2; D uncertain. The clonotype was recovered from a man aged 18 to 30 in good health. Sequenced input: blood. This CDR3 is CASSYEANYGYTF. The CDR3 nucleotides read TGTGCCAGCAGTTATGAGGCTAACTATGGCTACACCTTC.